This T cell receptor beta chain originates from a study of blood T cell repertoires in COVID-19. Background on the study: Some COVID-19 samples were acute and others convalescent; all came from the United States, Italy and Spain.

The germline CDR1 and CDR2 sequences are ENHRY and SYGVKD. Trimming stripped 2 bases from V and 3 bases from J, with 4 bases between. The CDR3 is made up of 12 amino acids. In the authors' workflow: Reference gene primers were amplified, and this amplification served to estimate nucleated cell counts. Profiling relied on immunoSEQ multiplex PCR, and the TCRdb table lists in-frame clones only, not all of them. The V and J calls and clone size were taken over from that table, and D and trimming were inferred from the DNA. The profile shows about 67,000 clones, roughly three quarters of them singletons.

The TCR comes from a woman aged 55-70 years with acute or convalescent COVID-19. This chain links TRBV10-3 with TRBJ1-1; D gene uncertain. Sequenced material: peripheral blood. The chain's CDR3 is CAISETDTEAFF. CDR3 DNA sequence: TGTGCCATCAGTGAGACGGACACTGAAGCTTTCTTT.